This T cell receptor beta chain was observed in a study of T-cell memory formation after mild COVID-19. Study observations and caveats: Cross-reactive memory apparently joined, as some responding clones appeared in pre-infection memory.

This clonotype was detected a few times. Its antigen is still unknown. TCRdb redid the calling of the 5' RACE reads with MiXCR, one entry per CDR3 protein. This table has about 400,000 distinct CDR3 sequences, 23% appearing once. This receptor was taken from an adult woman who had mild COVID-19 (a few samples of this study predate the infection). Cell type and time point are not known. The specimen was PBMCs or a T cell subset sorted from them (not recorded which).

The CDR3 coding sequence is TGTGCCAGCAGTGGGGACAGGGCCCAGCCCCAGCATTTT. Translated, it gives CASSGDRAQPQHF. The chain combines TRBV6-1 with TRBJ1-5; TRBD1 matches at 9 bases. This CDR3 is 13 amino acids long. The germline gives CDR1 MNHNS, CDR2 SASEGT. Trimming removed 4 bases from V and 7 bases from J; junction bases left unmatched: 2.